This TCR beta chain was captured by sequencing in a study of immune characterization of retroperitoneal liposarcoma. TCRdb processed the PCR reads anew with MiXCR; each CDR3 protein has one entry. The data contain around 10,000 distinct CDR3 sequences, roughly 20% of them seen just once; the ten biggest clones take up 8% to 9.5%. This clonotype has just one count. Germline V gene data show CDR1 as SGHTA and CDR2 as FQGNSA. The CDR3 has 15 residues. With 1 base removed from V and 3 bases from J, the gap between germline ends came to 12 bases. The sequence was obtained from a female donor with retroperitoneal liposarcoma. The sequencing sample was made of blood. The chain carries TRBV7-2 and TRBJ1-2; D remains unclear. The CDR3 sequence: CASSLGGKQDYGYTF. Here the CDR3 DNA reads TGTGCCAGCAGCTTAGGGGGAAAGCAGGACTATGGCTACACCTTC.